One sample yielded the 23 T cell receptor beta chains listed below, sequenced in a study of identical twins. TCRdb called the 5' RACE reads again in MiXCR, with one record for every CDR3 protein. The table includes a few hundred thousand distinct CDR3 sequences, more than 9% detected once. These data were likewise used in another study, on yellow fever vaccine responses in identical twins.

The sample consisted of PBMCs. The receptors derive from a woman in her late teens or twenties in good health.

The rearrangement links TRBV20-1 to TRBJ1-1, with D possibly matching TRBD1 (5 bases). The CDR3 loop spans 13 amino acids. Between the trimmed V and J ends, which lost 1 base and 1 base, there was a span of 7 bases. The germline CDR1 and CDR2 sequences are DFQATT and SNEGSKA (reference sequence). CDR3 loop: CSARGGGNTEAFF. In nucleotides, the CDR3 is TGCAGTGCTAGAGGGGGCGGGAACACTGAAGCTTTCTTT.

This clonotype was seen once. This chain links TRBV28 with TRBJ1-5, with D possibly matching TRBD1 (6 bases). This CDR3 comprises 15 residues. V was shortened by 3 bases and J by 7 bases, with 16 bases between the two germline ends. Germline assignment: CDR1 MDHEN and CDR2 SYDVKM. CDR3 nucleotide sequence: TGTGCCAGCAGTTTTACTCGGGGGGCAACGCAGCCCCAGCATTTT. Translating it yields CASSFTRGATQPQHF.

The V gene is TRBV28, the J gene TRBJ2-5; 8 nucleotides line up with TRBD2. The length of the CDR3 is 16 residues. In germline, CDR1 is MDHEN, CDR2 SYDVKM. The trim removed 5 bases at V and 7 bases at J, leaving 15 bases unmatched. The CDR3: CASSTRGSGVPGTQYF. The CDR3 DNA follows: TGTGCCAGCAGTACCCGGGGTAGCGGGGTGCCAGGGACCCAGTACTTC. The full variable domain, in which reference TRBV28 and TRBJ2-5 provide the parts outside the CDR3, is DVKVTQSSRYLVKRTGEKVFLECVQDMDHENMFWYRQDPGLGLRLIYFSYDVKMKEKGDIPEGYSVSREKKERFSLILESASTNQTSMYLCASSTRGSGVPGTQYFGPGTRLLVL.

Ten or more counts support this clonotype. The chain employs TRBV29-1 and TRBJ2-3, with D unresolved. This CDR3 comprises 11 residues. Germline CDR1 is SQVTM and CDR2 is ANQGSEA. Trimming left V 7 bases short and J 0 bases short, with 5 bases between. This CDR3 is CSEQSTDTQYF. In DNA form, the CDR3 reads TGCAGCGAACAGAGCACAGATACGCAGTATTTT.

There are a few counts of this clonotype. This chain joins TRBV20-1 and TRBJ2-7; TRBD2 might be the D (6 bases). The CDR3 has 12 residues. V gave up 6 bases and J gave up 2 bases, with 11 bases separating them. Germline V gives CDR1 DFQATT, CDR2 SNEGSKA (reference sequence). The CDR3 DNA reads as TGCAGTGCCGCTAGCGAAACCTACGAGCAGTACTTC. It is translated as CSAASETYEQYF.

This clonotype was seen more than once but under ten times. The chain uses TRBV4-1 and TRBJ2-1, with 8 bases aligning to TRBD2. The V gene's germline CDR1 is MGHRA and CDR2 YSYEKL. Losses at the gene ends were 2 bases for V and 7 bases for J; bases not matched to a gene: 13. CDR3 length equals 17 residues. This CDR3 reads CASSQLETSALWNEQFF. The CDR3 DNA reads TGCGCCAGCAGCCAACTAGAGACTAGCGCCTTGTGGAATGAGCAGTTCTTC.

This clonotype was observed many times. V usage is TRBV5-1 and J usage is TRBJ2-7; D is perhaps TRBD1 or TRBD2 (6 bases each). The germline V gene encodes CDR1 SGHRS and CDR2 YFSETQ. There are 15 residues in the CDR3. With 0 bases removed from V and 2 bases from J, the gap between germline ends came to 12 bases. The CDR3 nucleotides read TGCGCCAGCAGCTTGGGGGCGGGACAAACCTACGAGCAGTACTTC. This encodes CASSLGAGQTYEQYF.

The V call is TRBV3-1, the J call TRBJ2-1; TRBD2 aligns across 11 bases. Germline lookup yields CDR1 LGHDT and CDR2 YNNKEL (reference sequence). The CDR3 runs to 17 residues. Trimming removed 1 base from V and 3 bases from J; junction bases left unmatched: 5. For the CDR3, the DNA is TGTGCCAGCAGCCAAGGGTCCGGGACTAGCGGCTACAATGAGCAGTTCTTC. The encoded protein is CASSQGSGTSGYNEQFF.

This clonotype has a count of ten or more. V usage is TRBV3-1 and J usage is TRBJ2-5; 9 nucleotides align to TRBD2. CDR1 is LGHDT, CDR2 YNNKEL, per germline (reference sequence). Trimming took 4 bases from V and 2 from J; bases not matched to a gene: 2. This CDR3 spans 14 amino acids. The CDR3 DNA reads as TGTGCCAGCAGCCGCGGGGGGGCACAAGAGACCCAGTACTTC. It codes for CASSRGGAQETQYF.

The genes are TRBV4-3 and TRBJ2-1, with 8 nucleotides matching TRBD2. The CDR3 extends over 14 amino acids. Germline-derived CDR1 and CDR2 are LGHNA and YSLEER. After removal of 4 bases from V and 4 bases from J, the junction contained 3 bases not matched to a gene. DNA for the CDR3: TGCGCCAGCAGCCTTCAGCGGGAGTACAATGAGCAGTTCTTC. It is translated as CASSLQREYNEQFF.

The rearrangement joins TRBV4-1 to TRBJ2-7; unclear D gene. V lost 1 base to trimming and J lost 4 bases, with 11 bases between them. Germline V lookup: CDR1 MGHRA, CDR2 YSYEKL. This CDR3 contains 14 residues. CDR3 sequence reads: CASSQVPESYEQYF. The CDR3 DNA sequence: TGCGCCAGCAGCCAAGTACCTGAGAGTTACGAGCAGTACTTC.

This clonotype was counted at least ten times. The gene calls are TRBV29-1 and TRBJ2-1; possible D gene TRBD1, 5 bases. Germline CDR1 reads SQVTM; CDR2 reads ANQGSEA. Deletions cut 2 bases from V and 0 bases from J, with 8 bases between. CDR3 length: 14 residues. CDR3 DNA sequence: TGCAGCGTTGAACCGGACAACTCCTACAATGAGCAGTTCTTC. Translation: CSVEPDNSYNEQFF.

The chain combines TRBV4-1 with TRBJ2-2; 7 nucleotides line up with TRBD1. The germline V gene has CDR1 MGHRA and CDR2 YSYEKL. Trimming removed 5 bases from V and 1 base from J; junction bases left unmatched: 4. This CDR3 contains 15 residues. The CDR3 region is CASSKRQGNTGELFF. DNA for the CDR3: TGCGCCAGCAGCAAAAGACAGGGGAACACCGGGGAGCTGTTTTTT.

This clonotype was recorded many times. The genes are TRBV7-2 and TRBJ2-7; 7 nucleotides align to TRBD1. CDR1 is SGHTA, CDR2 FQGNSA, per germline. V lost 3 bases and J lost 3; bases outside the gene matches: 8. CDR3 length: 15 amino acids. CDR3 nucleotide sequence: TGTGCCAGCAGCTTTTATATAGGGACAGACTACGAGCAGTACTTC. It is translated as CASSFYIGTDYEQYF.

This clonotype has more than one count but fewer than ten. The rearrangement joins TRBV7-2 to TRBJ2-5, with D possibly TRBD2 on 6 matching bases. The V gene lost 0 bases and the J gene lost 1 base, with 9 bases spanning the gap. This CDR3 is 15 amino acids long. CDR1 and CDR2 from the germline V gene are SGHTA and FQGNSA. CDR3 region: CASSLAWDFQETQYF. The CDR3 region has the DNA TGTGCCAGCAGCTTAGCTTGGGACTTCCAAGAGACCCAGTACTTC.

This clonotype appeared a few times. The chain links TRBV7-9 to TRBJ2-2; D might be TRBD2 (6 bases). Looked up from germline, CDR1 is SEHNR and CDR2 is FQNEAQ (reference sequence). Trimming shortened V by 3 bases and J by 1 base, and 12 bases separated the two germline ends. The CDR3 is 16 amino acids. The CDR3: CASSFLGGKNTGELFF. As DNA, the CDR3 is TGTGCCAGCAGCTTCCTGGGAGGAAAGAACACCGGGGAGCTGTTTTTT.

In this sample, this clonotype turned up a few times. The chain joins TRBV18 to TRBJ2-1; 9 nucleotides match TRBD1. Germline V gene sequence: CDR1 KGHSH, CDR2 LQKENI. The CDR3 extends over 17 amino acids. The junction had 12 bases not matched to a gene; V was cut back by 3 bases and J by 6 bases. The CDR3 DNA reads as TGTGCCAGCTCACCGACCCCGGGACAGGGTTTCGCCAATGAGCAGTTCTTC. It specifies CASSPTPGQGFANEQFF. Based on the CDR3 plus reference TRBV18 and TRBJ2-1, the full variable domain is NAGVMQNPRHLVRRRGQEARLRCSPMKGHSHVYWYRQLPEEGLKFMVYLQKENIIDESGMPKERFSAEFPKEGPSILRIQQVVRGDSAAYFCASSPTPGQGFANEQFFGPGTRLTVL.

The V and J genes are TRBV29-1 and TRBJ2-5, with D perhaps assigned TRBD1 or TRBD2 (6 bases each). The CDR3 is 15 residues long. Germline assignment: CDR1 SQVTM and CDR2 ANQGSEA. The V end was cut by 5 bases, the J end by 4 bases, with 20 bases between. This CDR3 reads CSVRVGGKGGETQYF. The CDR3 nucleotides are TGCAGCGTTAGAGTAGGGGGGAAGGGGGGAGAGACCCAGTACTTC.

The chain joins TRBV5-1 to TRBJ2-1, with TRBD2 matching 14 bases. Germline V CDR1 and CDR2: SGHRS, YFSETQ. V lost 6 bases to trimming and J lost 6 bases; unmatched junction nucleotides: 14. The CDR3 runs to 18 residues. In nucleotides, the CDR3 is TGCGCCAGCACCTACGGGACTAGCGGGAGTATGCGGGTCAATGAGCAGTTCTTC. Translation: CASTYGTSGSMRVNEQFF.

CDR3 nucleotides: TGCGCCAGCAGCCCACCGACTAGCGCAGTTGGCGGGGAGCTGTTTTTT. Protein product: CASSPPTSAVGGELFF. The J gene is TRBJ2-2, the V gene TRBV4-1, with TRBD2 matching over 8 bases. Trimming at V came to 4 bases and at J to 7 bases, leaving 11 bases not matched to a gene. Germline-derived CDR1 and CDR2 are MGHRA and YSYEKL. This CDR3 region has 16 residues.

This rearrangement joins TRBV2 to TRBJ2-2, with D maybe TRBD1 (5 bases). The CDR3 spans 14 residues. V was trimmed by 4 bases and J by 6 bases, leaving 12 bases between them. CDR1 and CDR2 from the germline V gene are SNHLY and FYNNEI. Here the CDR3 DNA reads TGTGCCAGCAGTGCCCAGGGTGGGTCCGGGGAGCTGTTTTTT. The encoded protein is CASSAQGGSGELFF.

This clonotype came up a few times. The rearrangement uses TRBV29-1 and TRBJ2-1; D remains ambiguous. Germline V gene sequence: CDR1 SQVTM, CDR2 ANQGSEA. The CDR3 has 15 amino acids. V lost 5 bases and J 1 base, leaving 15 bases between the germline ends. CDR3 sequence reads: CSVSVQLLSYNEQFF. CDR3 nucleotides: TGCAGCGTTTCGGTTCAGCTGCTATCCTACAATGAGCAGTTCTTC.

This clonotype was recorded many times. The J gene is TRBJ2-1, the V gene TRBV10-3; D remains unclear. This CDR3 is 11 amino acids long. V was pared by 4 bases and J by 6 bases, with 4 bases between. Germline CDR1 and CDR2: ENHRY and SYGVKD. The CDR3 sequence: CAISAGNEQFF. CDR3 sequence (DNA): TGTGCCATCAGTGCAGGCAATGAGCAGTTCTTC.